This T cell receptor (beta chain) was recovered during a study of prognosis after radiotherapy for stage I lung cancer. Study-level results: Diminished Shannon entropy following stereotactic body radiation therapy characterized patients who developed distant metastases.

The TCR beta CDR3 region was amplified from genomic DNA, with two rounds of multiplex PCR being used for the amplification. Primers specific to each TRBV and TRBJ gene were used in first-round PCR. TCRdb passed the multiplex PCR reads through MiXCR, listing each CDR3 protein once. Of fewer than 25,000 distinct CDR3 sequences in the sample, around 55% were seen once. This CDR3 spans 15 amino acids. CDR1 and CDR2 (germline): SEHNR, FQNEAQ (reference sequence). V lost 5 bases and J 5 bases, leaving 19 bases between the germline ends. This clonotype is categorized as medium-sized. Its antigen is not identified.

The starting material was PBMCs, obtained before or after stereotactic body radiation therapy (not recorded which). The genes are TRBV7-9 and TRBJ2-7; weak D call: TRBD2 (6 bases). This receptor was identified in a donor over 45 with non-small cell lung cancer. The CDR3 bases are TGTGCCAGCAGCAAATTGGGGACTCCCAGTGACGAGCAGTACTTC. Amino acids: CASSKLGTPSDEQYF.